One T cell receptor (beta chain) is described in this entry. Its antigen is still unknown. One junction end does not reproduce the germline sequence, and a read error may be involved. A universal primer site was incorporated via template switching, and the cDNA contained unique molecular identifiers. MiXCR was run by TCRdb on the 5' RACE reads, yielding one entry per CDR3 protein. The sample holds roughly 1.6 million distinct CDR3 sequences; around 33% are singletons and the top ten take approximately 0.29%. Only healthy Caucasians were enrolled as donors. The data were taken from a study of identical twins. Regarding the study as a whole: Out-of-frame alpha sequences shared by twins showed excess low generation probability. Analyses based on zero insertions could be partly confounded by invariant MAIT and iNKT cells.

This CDR3 has 17 amino acids. The chain uses TRBV12-3 or TRBV12-4 and TRBJ2-2; 9 bases are a match to TRBD1. The source is a newborn girl in good health. The sample consisted of cord blood. CDR3: CPSSFGGTGRTGGELFF. DNA of the CDR3: TGTCCCAGCAGTTTTGGGGGGACAGGGCGGACTGGCGGGGAGCTGTTTTTT.